This TCR beta chain was observed in a study of a mutant IDH1 vaccine in newly diagnosed glioma. Study context: Onset of vaccination occurred 4-6 weeks following radiotherapy alone, or with temozolomide cycles. Treated patients, averaging 40.4 years, were around 60% male and approximately 38% female.

Comment on this clone: The antigen remains unidentified. At one of its ends the junction is not consistent with the germline gene, which may arise from a read error.

Germline CDR1 is SGHAT and CDR2 is FQNNGV. CDR3 length: 13 residues. Some clones are missing from TCRdb's copy, which holds only in-frame ones; the method was immunoSEQ multiplex PCR. The table has 35,000 to 50,000 clones, 84% seen once; the top ten hold around 2.4%. Regarding time point: week 11, during vaccination. One vaccine dose held 300 ug of mutant IDH1 20-mer peptide and came with topical imiquimod. This sequence joins TRBV11-2 and TRBJ2-5, with D possibly matching TRBD1 (5 bases). The receptor's source is a man aged 35-49 years with glioma. This sample comprised PBMCs, obtained from a glioma patient whose treatment included an IDH1 peptide vaccine. CDR3 sequence reads: CASSLTDQEPQYF. In nucleotides, the CDR3 is TGTGCCAGCAGTCTGACAGACCAAGAGCCCCAGTACTTC.